Below, one T cell receptor beta chain is given with its context. These data are taken from a study of T-cell memory formation after mild COVID-19. MiXCR was run by TCRdb on the 5' RACE reads, yielding one entry per CDR3 protein. This sample carries 450,000 to 650,000 distinct CDR3 sequences, 15% to 20% of them seen once, and the ten largest clones take around 12%. This CDR3 is 15 amino acids long. Germline-derived CDR1 and CDR2 are SGHTA and FQGNSA. Trimming removed 4 bases from V and 1 base from J, with 13 bases in between. Sequencing input: PBMCs or a T cell subset sorted from them (not recorded which). The gene calls are TRBV7-2 and TRBJ2-5, with TRBD1 as a possible D gene (5 bases). This clonotype was obtained from an adult woman who had mild COVID-19 (a few samples of this study predate the infection). Cell type and time point are not known. The CDR3 protein is CASSSQLGAQETQYF. CDR3 coding DNA: TGTGCCAGCAGCTCCCAACTTGGGGCCCAAGAGACCCAGTACTTC.